The 18 T cell receptor beta chains reported below all come from one sample, sequenced in a study of CD8+CD57+ T cells in acquired aplastic anemia listed by TCRdb under 2018. The sequencing machine was an Illumina HiSeq 2000. Profiling of TCR beta VDJ combinations and CDR3 sequences used genomic DNA as the template. Through fastp at Q25 and MiXCR, TCRdb rebuilt clones from the public reads, retaining in-frame beta chains. Each CDR3 protein appears once, grouped with its most common genes and DNA. The sample yields about 170,000 distinct CDR3 sequences; under 75% were counted once. 45% to 55% of the sample is held by the ten biggest clonotypes. The sample comprised sorted CD4+, CD8+, or CD8+CD57+ T cells (not recorded which) from PBMCs. The receptors here all came from a human donor in good health.

V usage is TRBV6-1 and J usage is TRBJ2-7; D remains ambiguous. V was cut by 2 bases and J by 4 bases, with 9 bases left in between. The germline CDR1 and CDR2 sequences are MNHNS and SASEGT. The CDR3 is 13 amino acids. CDR3 DNA sequence: TGTGCCAGCAGTGAATTGTTGGGATACGAGCAGTACTTC. Encoded protein: CASSELLGYEQYF.

The genes are TRBV19 and TRBJ2-7, with a possible D match to TRBD2 (5 bases). Trimming stripped 5 bases from V and 1 base from J, with 12 bases between. Germline loops: CDR1 LNHDA, CDR2 SQIVND (reference sequence). This CDR3 has 14 residues. CDR3 sequence reads: CASSSPRDSYEQYF. CDR3 in DNA: TGTGCCAGTAGTTCCCCTCGGGATTCCTACGAGCAGTACTTC.

With regard to this clonotype: A junction boundary mismatches the germline segment, possibly from a read error. The chain is built from TRBV24-1 and TRBJ2-7; 7 positions agree with TRBD1. The CDR3 runs 15 residues. The germline CDR1 and CDR2 sequences are KGHDR and SFDVKD. The CDR3 DNA sequence: TGTGCCAGCAGTTTATGGGGGACAGTCTCCTACGAGCAGTACTTC. It codes for CASSLWGTVSYEQYF.

The chain joins TRBV20-1 to TRBJ2-5; either TRBD1 or TRBD2 may fit D (6 bases each). The CDR3 sequence is 13 residues long. With 2 bases removed from V and 10 bases from J, the gap between germline ends came to 17 bases. CDR1 is DFQATT, CDR2 SNEGSKA, per germline (reference sequence). CDR3 sequence (DNA): TGCAGTGCTAGATCTCCTCCGAGGGGGGACCAGTACTTC. Translation: CSARSPPRGDQYF.

V and J are TRBV20-1 and TRBJ1-6; D may be TRBD1 (6 bases). The CDR3 extends over 15 amino acids. The germline V and J ends were trimmed by 2 bases and 5 bases, with 13 bases remaining between them. Germline V gene sequence: CDR1 DFQATT, CDR2 SNEGSKA (reference sequence). As DNA, the CDR3 is TGCAGTGCTAGATCAGGGGCGGGTAATAATTCACCCCTCCACTTT. It translates to CSARSGAGNNSPLHF.

This clonotype was seen a few times. The rearrangement joins TRBV10-3 to TRBJ2-1; the D call may be TRBD1 or TRBD2 (6 bases each). There are 15 residues in the CDR3. CDR1 and CDR2 (germline): ENHRY, SYGVKD. V was cut by 5 bases and J by 2 bases, with 13 bases left in between. The CDR3 sequence is CAISFGGATYNEQFF. CDR3 nucleotides: TGTGCCATCAGTTTCGGGGGCGCGACCTACAATGAGCAGTTCTTC.

The chain's CDR3 is CATSGWGSYEQYF. In nucleotides, the CDR3 is TGTGCCACCAGCGGCTGGGGGTCCTACGAGCAGTACTTC. This chain connects TRBV15 to TRBJ2-7; D possibly matches TRBD1 or TRBD2 (5 bases each). V lost 5 bases and J 1 base, leaving 9 bases between the germline ends. CDR1 LNHNV and CDR2 YYDKDF come from the germline V gene (reference sequence). The CDR3 sequence is 13 residues long.

The chain is built from TRBV29-1 and TRBJ2-5, with 8 bases identical to TRBD1. The germline V gene encodes CDR1 SQVTM and CDR2 ANQGSEA. The CDR3 has 14 amino acids. The junction had 11 bases not matched to a gene; V was cut back by 7 bases and J by 4 bases. The CDR3 spells CSGTPQGAGETQYF. The CDR3 DNA sequence: TGCAGCGGTACCCCTCAGGGGGCAGGAGAGACCCAGTACTTC.

V is TRBV15 and J is TRBJ2-7, with 7 bases matching TRBD1. Germline lookup yields CDR1 LNHNV and CDR2 YYDKDF (reference sequence). With V trimmed by 1 base and J by 2 bases, 11 bases remained unmatched. The CDR3 loop spans 17 amino acids. As DNA, the CDR3 is TGTGCCACCAGCAGAGGGGAAGAGAAGGGGGCTACCTACGAGCAGTACTTC. Translated: CATSRGEEKGATYEQYF.

The rearrangement joins TRBV6-4 to TRBJ2-1, with 7 nucleotides matching TRBD1. The CDR3 has 13 amino acids. V was pared by 8 bases and J by 8 bases, with 9 bases of the junction left unmatched. Per germline, CDR1 MRHNA and CDR2 SNTAGT. CDR3 nucleotide sequence: TGTGCCAGCGCCGGGACAGAGAATGATGAGCAGTTCTTC. Protein sequence: CASAGTENDEQFF.

The chain joins TRBV15 to TRBJ2-5; D not resolved. Trimming left V 0 bases short and J 5 bases short, with 7 bases between. Germline values: CDR1 LNHNV, CDR2 YYDKDF (reference sequence). The CDR3 contains 13 residues. CDR3: CATSRDFRETQYF. DNA for the CDR3: TGTGCCACCAGCAGAGACTTCCGGGAGACCCAGTACTTC.

The CDR3 region is CASTLQGNNSPLHF. The DNA for the CDR3 is TGTGCCAGTACCCTCCAGGGTAATAATTCACCCCTCCACTTT. The chain links TRBV19 to TRBJ1-6; D is possibly TRBD1 (5 bases). There are 14 residues in the CDR3. Germline V gene lookup returns CDR1 LNHDA and CDR2 SQIVND (reference sequence). Trimming took off 7 bases at V and 5 bases at J, with 12 bases between the two ends.

The chain recombines TRBV20-1 with TRBJ1-2; 8 bases align to TRBD1. The CDR3 is 13 amino acids. In germline, CDR1 is DFQATT, CDR2 SNEGSKA (reference sequence). J lost 7 bases, V lost 6 bases, and 10 bases had no gene match. In nucleotides, the CDR3 is TGCAGTGCCGCAGGACAGGGCGGATCTGGCTACACCTTC. Its translation is CSAAGQGGSGYTF.

This clonotype has ten or more counts. This chain uses TRBV4-1 with TRBJ2-5, with D maybe TRBD2 (6 bases). Between the trimmed V and J ends, which lost 0 bases and 2 bases, there was a span of 13 bases. CDR3 length: 16 residues. The V gene's germline CDR1 is MGHRA and CDR2 YSYEKL. As DNA, the CDR3 is TGCGCCAGCAGCCAAGATGAGGAGGGGTATCAAGAGACCCAGTACTTC. Amino acid sequence: CASSQDEEGYQETQYF.

The J gene is TRBJ1-4, the V gene TRBV7-8; TRBD1 is a possible D gene (6 bases). This CDR3 spans 16 amino acids. The V gene's germline CDR1 is SGHVS and CDR2 FQNEAQ. V lost 5 bases and J lost 8, with 21 bases in between. The CDR3 coding sequence is TGTGCCAGCAGCGAGTACTCGATGGGGGCTGGAGAAAAACTGTTTTTT. It yields the protein CASSEYSMGAGEKLFF.

The genes are TRBV11-2 and TRBJ2-1; maybe TRBD2 (7 bases). From germline, CDR1 is SGHAT and CDR2 FQNNGV. V was cut by 5 bases and J by 3 bases, with 14 bases left in between. The length of the CDR3 is 15 residues. CDR3 region: CASSPRGASYNEQFF. DNA for the CDR3: TGTGCCAGCAGCCCACGGGGGGCAAGCTACAATGAGCAGTTCTTC.

This CDR3 reads CAISAGGENTEAFF. CDR3 nucleotides: TGTGCCATCAGTGCAGGGGGGGAGAACACTGAAGCTTTCTTT. The genes are TRBV10-3 and TRBJ1-1; TRBD1 aligns across 7 bases. After removal of 4 bases from V and 1 base from J, the junction contained 3 bases not matched to a gene. Germline loops: CDR1 ENHRY, CDR2 SYGVKD. The CDR3 contains 14 residues.

This clonotype has at least ten counts. This chain uses TRBV12-3 or TRBV12-4 with TRBJ2-1; 11 bases line up with TRBD2. This CDR3 is 16 amino acids long. The J segment lost 3 bases and the V segment lost 4 bases, leaving 5 bases of the junction unmatched. CDR3 region: CASSSETSGIYNEQFF. CDR3 bases: TGTGCCAGCAGTTCGGAGACTAGCGGGATCTACAATGAGCAGTTCTTC.